The rows below give T cell receptor beta chains drawn from one sample of a study of Ad26.COV2.S vaccination and SARS-CoV-2 variants. The assay was immunoSEQ multiplex PCR, and TCRdb's table has in-frame clones only and misses some. Of 380,000 or so clones detected, 80% to 90% appear once; the ten largest clones hold roughly a tenth. Here the sequenced sample was peripheral blood, taken in a trial of Ad26.COV2.S vaccine versus placebo. These receptors came from a person between 18 and 65 years old who received the Ad26.COV2.S COVID-19 vaccine or a placebo. Each CDR3 is given with its conserved first and last residue. Each record gives: clone size, D gene, J gene, V gene, CDR3 DNA, CDR3 protein. D genes are given only for firm matches. The size of a clone is reported for some rows only, either as once, few or many, or as a class for expanded clones.

clone_size: .
d_call: .
j_call: TRBJ2-5
v_call: TRBV6-2/TRBV6-3
cdr3_nt: TGTGCCAGCAGTTCCTATCGAGAGACCCAGTACTTC
cdr3_aa: CASSSYRETQYF

clone_size: .
d_call: .
j_call: TRBJ2-7
v_call: TRBV14
cdr3_nt: TGTGCCAGCAGCTCGACCTACGAGCAGTACTTC
cdr3_aa: CASSSTYEQYF

clone_size: .
d_call: TRBD1
j_call: TRBJ1-2
v_call: TRBV6-2/TRBV6-3
cdr3_nt: TGTGCCAGCAGTTACGTGGGACAGAACTATGGCTACACCTTC
cdr3_aa: CASSYVGQNYGYTF

clone_size: .
d_call: TRBD1
j_call: TRBJ1-1
v_call: TRBV28
cdr3_nt: TGTGCCAGCGCTATCGAGGGGGCTGGCTTAAACACTGAAGCTTTCTTT
cdr3_aa: CASAIEGAGLNTEAFF

clone_size: .
d_call: TRBD2
j_call: TRBJ2-1
v_call: TRBV4-2
cdr3_nt: TGTGCCAGCAGCCAAGAGGGGACTAGCGGGGGGAGGAATGAGCAGTTCTTC
cdr3_aa: CASSQEGTSGGRNEQFF

clone_size: .
d_call: TRBD1
j_call: TRBJ1-1
v_call: TRBV11-2
cdr3_nt: TGTGCCAGCAGCACCGACAGGGAGGGCTTAAACACTGAAGCTTTCTTT
cdr3_aa: CASSTDREGLNTEAFF

clone_size: .
d_call: TRBD2
j_call: TRBJ2-7
v_call: TRBV7-2
cdr3_nt: TGTGCCAGCAGCTTAGCGCTTTGGGGAGGGTACGAGCAGTACTTC
cdr3_aa: CASSLALWGGYEQYF

clone_size: .
d_call: .
j_call: TRBJ1-4
v_call: TRBV5-4
cdr3_nt: TGTGCCAGCAGCTCACACAATGAAAAACTGTTTTTT
cdr3_aa: CASSSHNEKLFF

clone_size: .
d_call: TRBD1
j_call: TRBJ2-5
v_call: TRBV6-5
cdr3_nt: TGTGCCAGCAGTTATGGACAGGGGAAGGAGACCCAGTACTTC
cdr3_aa: CASSYGQGKETQYF

clone_size: .
d_call: TRBD1
j_call: TRBJ1-2
v_call: TRBV29-1
cdr3_nt: TGCAGCGTTGAAGTGGGGACAGGGTCTGGCTACACCTTC
cdr3_aa: CSVEVGTGSGYTF

clone_size: .
d_call: TRBD2
j_call: TRBJ2-1
v_call: TRBV4-3
cdr3_nt: TGCGCCAGCAGCCAAGGGACTAGCGGGAGTAATGAGCAGTTCTTC
cdr3_aa: CASSQGTSGSNEQFF

clone_size: .
d_call: .
j_call: TRBJ1-4
v_call: TRBV6-5
cdr3_nt: TGTGCCAGCAGCTTGTACAGCGGGCAGGATGAAAAACTGTTTTTT
cdr3_aa: CASSLYSGQDEKLFF

clone_size: few
d_call: TRBD1
j_call: TRBJ1-2
v_call: TRBV4-3
cdr3_nt: TGCGCCAGCAGCTCAAGACAGGGGGGTCCTCGGGGCTACACCTTC
cdr3_aa: CASSSRQGGPRGYTF

clone_size: .
d_call: TRBD2
j_call: TRBJ2-5
v_call: TRBV7-9
cdr3_nt: TGTGCCAGCAGCTACGGGACTAGCGGGGGGAAAGAGACCCAGTACTTC
cdr3_aa: CASSYGTSGGKETQYF

clone_size: .
d_call: .
j_call: TRBJ2-3
v_call: TRBV19
cdr3_nt: TGTGCCAGTAGTATTCAGGCAGGGGACGGAGATACGCAGTATTTT
cdr3_aa: CASSIQAGDGDTQYF

clone_size: .
d_call: TRBD2
j_call: TRBJ2-3
v_call: TRBV4-1
cdr3_nt: TGCGCCAGCAGCCGTACTCGTATAGCGGGGGCAACAGATACGCAGTATTTT
cdr3_aa: CASSRTRIAGATDTQYF

clone_size: .
d_call: TRBD2
j_call: TRBJ2-5
v_call: TRBV11-3
cdr3_nt: TGTGCCAGCAGCTCTGTGTGGGAGGGCAAGGAGACCCAGTACTTC
cdr3_aa: CASSSVWEGKETQYF

clone_size: .
d_call: TRBD1
j_call: TRBJ1-2
v_call: TRBV4-1
cdr3_nt: TGCGCCAGCAGCCCCCGGGACAGGGGGCACTATGGCTACACCTTC
cdr3_aa: CASSPRDRGHYGYTF

clone_size: once
d_call: TRBD1
j_call: TRBJ2-6
v_call: TRBV4-1
cdr3_nt: TGCGCCAGCAGCCAACTTGGACAGGGGGGCCCTGGGGCCAACGTCCTGACTTTC
cdr3_aa: CASSQLGQGGPGANVLTF

clone_size: .
d_call: .
j_call: TRBJ2-6
v_call: TRBV29-1
cdr3_nt: TGCAGCGTCACGACTGGGGCCAACGTCCTGACTTTC
cdr3_aa: CSVTTGANVLTF

clone_size: once
d_call: .
j_call: TRBJ2-7
v_call: TRBV4-3
cdr3_nt: TGCGCCAGCAGCCCCCGGGAGACCTCCTACGAGCAGTACTTC
cdr3_aa: CASSPRETSYEQYF

clone_size: .
d_call: .
j_call: TRBJ1-4
v_call: TRBV28
cdr3_nt: TGTGCCAGCAGTTTAGGGGGGGCGCAGACTAATGAAAAACTGTTTTTT
cdr3_aa: CASSLGGAQTNEKLFF

clone_size: .
d_call: .
j_call: TRBJ2-2
v_call: TRBV5-1
cdr3_nt: TGCGCCAGCAGCTTGGGGGGACGACACACCGGGGAGCTGTTTTTT
cdr3_aa: CASSLGGRHTGELFF

clone_size: .
d_call: .
j_call: TRBJ2-5
v_call: TRBV28
cdr3_nt: TGTGCCAGCAGTTCTAGCAGCTTGGGCCAAGAGACCCAGTACTTC
cdr3_aa: CASSSSSLGQETQYF

clone_size: .
d_call: TRBD2
j_call: TRBJ2-2
v_call: TRBV28
cdr3_nt: TGTGCCAGCAGTTTTTTTCTGGCGGGAGGGAACACCGGGGAGCTGTTTTTT
cdr3_aa: CASSFFLAGGNTGELFF

clone_size: .
d_call: TRBD2
j_call: TRBJ2-3
v_call: TRBV19
cdr3_nt: TGTGCCAGTAGTATCAAAAGGACTAGTAAGCTGGGCACAGATACGCAGTATTTT
cdr3_aa: CASSIKRTSKLGTDTQYF

clone_size: .
d_call: .
j_call: TRBJ1-5
v_call: TRBV19
cdr3_nt: TGTGCCAGTAGACGGGGCCCCTATAGCAATCAGCCCCAGCATTTT
cdr3_aa: CASRRGPYSNQPQHF

clone_size: .
d_call: TRBD2
j_call: TRBJ2-3
v_call: TRBV10-3
cdr3_nt: TGTGCCATCAGTGAGTCGAGCGTGGGACTAGCGGGGTCAGATACGCAGTATTTT
cdr3_aa: CAISESSVGLAGSDTQYF

clone_size: few
d_call: .
j_call: TRBJ1-1
v_call: TRBV30
cdr3_nt: TGTGCCTGGAGGACCATTAAGAACACTGAAGCTTTCTTT
cdr3_aa: CAWRTIKNTEAFF

clone_size: .
d_call: TRBD2
j_call: TRBJ2-1
v_call: TRBV6-6
cdr3_nt: TGTGCCAGCAGAAGACTAGCGGGAGGGGGTGAGCAGTTCTTC
cdr3_aa: CASRRLAGGGEQFF

clone_size: .
d_call: .
j_call: TRBJ2-7
v_call: TRBV13
cdr3_nt: TGTGCCAGCAGCAAAAACAGGTACTCCTACGAGCAGTACTTC
cdr3_aa: CASSKNRYSYEQYF

clone_size: few
d_call: .
j_call: TRBJ2-3
v_call: TRBV28
cdr3_nt: TGTGCCAGCAGCCCCATTCTATGGGGGACACACACAGATACGCAGTATTTT
cdr3_aa: CASSPILWGTHTDTQYF

clone_size: .
d_call: .
j_call: TRBJ2-7
v_call: TRBV15
cdr3_nt: TGTGCCACCAGCCCCGGGGTATACGCCTACGAGCAGTACTTC
cdr3_aa: CATSPGVYAYEQYF

clone_size: .
d_call: TRBD2
j_call: TRBJ2-1
v_call: TRBV9
cdr3_nt: TGTGCCAGCAGCGTAAGCGGGGGGGCGGGCAATGAGCAGTTCTTC
cdr3_aa: CASSVSGGAGNEQFF

clone_size: .
d_call: .
j_call: TRBJ2-1
v_call: TRBV27
cdr3_nt: TGTGCCAGCAGTTTATCGGTTTCCGGTGAGCAGTTCTTC
cdr3_aa: CASSLSVSGEQFF

clone_size: .
d_call: TRBD2
j_call: TRBJ2-7
v_call: TRBV7-2
cdr3_nt: TGTGCCAGCAGCTCGAGCGGGGGACCCTACGAGCAGTACTTC
cdr3_aa: CASSSSGGPYEQYF

clone_size: .
d_call: .
j_call: TRBJ2-2
v_call: TRBV7-3
cdr3_nt: TGTGCCAGCAGCCCGCTCGGGGAGTCCGGGGAGCTGTTTTTT
cdr3_aa: CASSPLGESGELFF

clone_size: once
d_call: TRBD2
j_call: TRBJ2-3
v_call: TRBV6-2/TRBV6-3
cdr3_nt: TGTGCCAGCAGCCCCCGGCGGGGGGCCGGGACAGATACGCAGTATTTT
cdr3_aa: CASSPRRGAGTDTQYF

clone_size: .
d_call: TRBD1
j_call: TRBJ2-7
v_call: TRBV28
cdr3_nt: TGTGCCAGCAGACCGACAGGGATCGACTACGAGCAGTACTTC
cdr3_aa: CASRPTGIDYEQYF

clone_size: .
d_call: .
j_call: TRBJ2-7
v_call: TRBV27
cdr3_nt: TGTGCCAGCAGTTTAACGGGGAACTACGAGCAGTACTTC
cdr3_aa: CASSLTGNYEQYF

clone_size: .
d_call: .
j_call: TRBJ2-7
v_call: TRBV30
cdr3_nt: TGTGCCTGGAGTGTACAGGGCGTCTACGAGCAGTACTTC
cdr3_aa: CAWSVQGVYEQYF

clone_size: once
d_call: .
j_call: TRBJ1-2
v_call: TRBV7-9
cdr3_nt: TGTGCCAGCAGCAGCCTCACGACGGAGGGCTACACCTTC
cdr3_aa: CASSSLTTEGYTF

clone_size: .
d_call: .
j_call: TRBJ1-2
v_call: TRBV5-6
cdr3_nt: TGTGCCAGCAGCTTTGCGGGAAGTCAGGACCGTGGCTACACCTTC
cdr3_aa: CASSFAGSQDRGYTF

clone_size: once
d_call: .
j_call: TRBJ2-5
v_call: TRBV6-5
cdr3_nt: TGTGCCAGCAGCCGGGACTCAACCCGGCCCCGTAGCCAGTACTTC
cdr3_aa: CASSRDSTRPRSQYF

clone_size: .
d_call: .
j_call: TRBJ2-5
v_call: TRBV5-1
cdr3_nt: TGCGCCAGCAGCTCGCGCATCCCCGAGGTCCAAGAGACCCAGTACTTC
cdr3_aa: CASSSRIPEVQETQYF

clone_size: .
d_call: .
j_call: TRBJ1-5
v_call: TRBV4-2
cdr3_nt: TGTGCCAGCAGCCACCCCCAATCCCCGCATTTTTTT
cdr3_aa: CASSHPQSPHFF

clone_size: .
d_call: .
j_call: TRBJ1-2
v_call: TRBV6-2/TRBV6-3
cdr3_nt: TGTGCCAGCAGTTACCGGGGGATCTATGGCTACACCTTC
cdr3_aa: CASSYRGIYGYTF

clone_size: once
d_call: .
j_call: TRBJ2-7
v_call: TRBV11-2
cdr3_nt: TGTGCCAGCACCTTAAGAGGGGGGGGAGACTCCTACGAGCAGTACTTC
cdr3_aa: CASTLRGGGDSYEQYF

clone_size: once
d_call: .
j_call: TRBJ2-2
v_call: TRBV7-6
cdr3_nt: TGTGCCAGCAGCTTAAGGTTAAGGAACACCGGGGAGCTGTTTTTT
cdr3_aa: CASSLRLRNTGELFF

clone_size: .
d_call: .
j_call: TRBJ2-3
v_call: TRBV7-9
cdr3_nt: TGTGCCAGCAGCAAAAGCCTCAGCGTTAGCACAGATACGCAGTATTTT
cdr3_aa: CASSKSLSVSTDTQYF

clone_size: once
d_call: .
j_call: TRBJ1-5
v_call: TRBV28
cdr3_nt: TGTGCCAGCGGGTCTGGGTGGGAGCCCCAGCATTTT
cdr3_aa: CASGSGWEPQHF

clone_size: .
d_call: .
j_call: TRBJ1-1
v_call: TRBV19
cdr3_nt: TGTGCCAGTAGTATGGTGGGAGGAAACACTGAAGCTTTCTTT
cdr3_aa: CASSMVGGNTEAFF

clone_size: .
d_call: TRBD1
j_call: TRBJ1-2
v_call: TRBV5-1
cdr3_nt: TGCGCCAGCAGCGACGGGGACAGGGTGACTTTCCGCAGGGGTGGCTACACCTTC
cdr3_aa: CASSDGDRVTFRRGGYTF

clone_size: few
d_call: .
j_call: TRBJ1-6
v_call: TRBV28
cdr3_nt: TGTGCCAGCAGTTTTAGAGCAGGGCCCGGGAATTCACCCCTCCACTTT
cdr3_aa: CASSFRAGPGNSPLHF

clone_size: .
d_call: TRBD1
j_call: TRBJ1-2
v_call: TRBV10-3
cdr3_nt: TGTGCCATCAGCTCCGGGACAGGGGGCATCTATGGCTACACCTTC
cdr3_aa: CAISSGTGGIYGYTF

clone_size: .
d_call: TRBD2
j_call: TRBJ2-5
v_call: TRBV4-3
cdr3_nt: TGCGCCAGCAGCCCAGAACTAGCGGGATCTACCCAGTACTTC
cdr3_aa: CASSPELAGSTQYF

clone_size: .
d_call: TRBD2
j_call: TRBJ2-3
v_call: TRBV10-1
cdr3_nt: TGCGCCAAGACTTGGTGGGAGGGCTCCATCACAGATACGCAGTATTTT
cdr3_aa: CAKTWWEGSITDTQYF

clone_size: .
d_call: .
j_call: TRBJ2-7
v_call: TRBV29-1
cdr3_nt: TGCAGCGTTACTGGGGAAACCTACGAGCAGTACTTC
cdr3_aa: CSVTGETYEQYF

clone_size: .
d_call: TRBD2
j_call: TRBJ2-7
v_call: TRBV28
cdr3_nt: TGTGCCAGCAGCACTAGCGGGGAGGTATACGAGCAGTACTTC
cdr3_aa: CASSTSGEVYEQYF